Below, 29 T cell receptor beta chains from the same sample are listed, as sequenced in a study of monozygotic twins with inflammatory bowel disease. One entry per CDR3 protein, without DNA, is what TCRdb gives after re-calling the 5' RACE reads. The sample data list about 200,000 distinct CDR3 sequences. The specimen was blood. These receptors all come from a human donor with ulcerative colitis or Crohn's disease, or a healthy co-twin of an affected twin (not recorded which).

The rearrangement links TRBV15 to TRBJ2-7. The length of the CDR3 is 13 residues. Germline assignment: CDR1 LNHNV and CDR2 YYDKDF (reference sequence). The CDR3 is CATSRGFEGEQYF.

The V and J genes are TRBV19 and TRBJ2-6; TCRdb picks TRBD1, but there is no DNA to check that call. From germline, CDR1 is LNHDA and CDR2 SQIVND (reference sequence). The length of the CDR3 is 16 residues. Here the CDR3 reads CASRRVQGVGANVLTF.

The gene calls are TRBV6-1 and TRBJ1-1; TCRdb names TRBD1, which stays unverified in the absence of DNA. The CDR3 runs to 16 residues. Germline-derived CDR1 and CDR2 are MNHNS and SASEGT. The CDR3 sequence is CASSQKPGQGRTEAFF.

The V call is TRBV19, the J call TRBJ2-3; TCRdb selects TRBD2, and the lack of DNA leaves this call unchecked. CDR3 length: 15 amino acids. Looked up from germline, CDR1 is LNHDA and CDR2 is SQIVND (reference sequence). This chain's CDR3 is CASSSGGGTADTQYF.

The chain has TRBV29-1 and TRBJ1-2. CDR3 length equals 13 residues. Germline V gene data show CDR1 as SQVTM and CDR2 as ANQGSEA. The CDR3 reads CSVGPEGPYGYTF.

The genes are TRBV4-1 and TRBJ2-5. The CDR3 spans 12 residues. Germline CDR1 is MGHRA and CDR2 is YSYEKL. CDR3 amino acids: CASSQDYGTQYF.

The V gene is TRBV28, the J gene TRBJ1-5; TCRdb's assignment of TRBD1 cannot be checked, as there is no DNA. The germline CDR1 and CDR2 sequences are MDHEN and SYDVKM. This CDR3 has 16 amino acids. CDR3 amino acids: CASGGYRGPSYKPQHF.

The rearrangement joins TRBV5-5 to TRBJ1-4; TCRdb's D gene call, TRBD1, goes unchecked for lack of DNA. The CDR3 consists of 14 residues. Per germline, CDR1 SGHKS and CDR2 YYEKEE (reference sequence). The CDR3 reads CASSLPGTSEKLFF.

The chain has TRBV5-1 and TRBJ2-2. Germline CDR1 SGHRS, CDR2 YFSETQ. The CDR3 extends over 15 amino acids. The CDR3 region is CASSLAVSNTGELFF. The full variable domain, rest sourced from reference TRBV5-1 and TRBJ2-2, is KAGVTQTPRYLIKTRGQQVTLSCSPISGHRSVSWYQQTPGQGLQFLFEYFSETQRNKGNFPGRFSGRQFSNSRSEMNVSTLELGDSALYLCASSLAVSNTGELFFGEGSRLTVL.

The chain joins TRBV4-1 to TRBJ2-7; TCRdb gives TRBD2 as the D gene, but with no DNA this cannot be confirmed. The CDR3 loop spans 14 amino acids. Germline CDR1 and CDR2: MGHRA and YSYEKL. The CDR3 sequence: CASSQGLGTYEQYF.

The chain carries TRBV7-7 and TRBJ2-5; the D call from TCRdb, TRBD2, cannot be confirmed without DNA. The CDR3 is made up of 15 amino acids. Germline loops: CDR1 SSHAT, CDR2 FNYEAQ (reference sequence). The CDR3 region is CASSRASGAGETQYF. Supplemented by reference TRBV7-7 and TRBJ2-5, the full variable domain reads GAGVSQSPRYKVTKRGQDVTLRCDPISSHATLYWYQQALGQGPEFLTYFNYEAQPDKSGLPSDRFSAERPEGSISTLTIQRTEQRDSAMYRCASSRASGAGETQYFGPGTRLLVL.

This rearrangement joins TRBV4-1 to TRBJ1-5. Germline lookup yields CDR1 MGHRA and CDR2 YSYEKL. The CDR3 sequence is 17 residues long. CDR3 region: CASSQELGPTSNQPQHF.

V usage is TRBV7-8 and J usage is TRBJ1-5; lacking DNA, the TRBD1 call made by TCRdb goes unchecked. The CDR3 loop spans 15 amino acids. Germline V gene lookup returns CDR1 SGHVS and CDR2 FQNEAQ. The CDR3 spells CASSFLDRSNQPQHF. The variable domain in full, with the rest retrieved from reference TRBV7-8 and TRBJ1-5, is GAGVSQSPRYKVAKRGQDVALRCDPISGHVSLFWYQQALGQGPEFLTYFQNEAQLDKSGLPSDRFFAERPEGSVSTLKIQRTQQEDSAVYLCASSFLDRSNQPQHFGDGTRLSIL.

This chain joins TRBV10-3 and TRBJ1-3. CDR3 length: 14 residues. Germline CDR1 ENHRY, CDR2 SYGVKD. The CDR3 reads CAISEWGSGNTIYF.

The chain employs TRBV25-1 and TRBJ1-6; there is no DNA to check the TCRdb D call of TRBD1. This CDR3 spans 16 amino acids. Germline lookup yields CDR1 MGHDK and CDR2 SYGVNS. This chain's CDR3 is CASSEIASGESSPLHF.

This chain connects TRBV7-9 to TRBJ1-1. Germline V gene data show CDR1 as SEHNR and CDR2 as FQNEAQ (reference sequence). This CDR3 spans 15 amino acids. CDR3 in amino acids: CASNLPQSGNPEGFF. Full variable domain (remainder filled in from reference TRBV7-9 and TRBJ1-1): DTGVSQNPRHKITKRGQNVTFRCDPISEHNRLYWYRQTLGQGPEFLTYFQNEAQLEKSRLLSDRFSAERPKGSFSTLEIQRTEQGDSAMYLCASNLPQSGNPEGFFGQGTRLTVV.

The genes are TRBV24-1 and TRBJ2-7. The CDR3 is 13 residues long. CDR1 KGHDR and CDR2 SFDVKD come from the germline V gene. Here the CDR3 reads CATSEAGRSEQYF.

The chain couples TRBV7-9 to TRBJ1-1; TCRdb names TRBD1, which stays unverified in the absence of DNA. CDR1 and CDR2 from the germline V gene are SEHNR and FQNEAQ (reference sequence). The CDR3 totals 11 residues. The CDR3 region is CAIGGSTEAFF.

The chain carries TRBV7-9 and TRBJ1-1; TCRdb calls TRBD1, which cannot be checked without DNA. The CDR3 contains 17 residues. The germline gives CDR1 SEHNR, CDR2 FQNEAQ (reference sequence). The CDR3 protein is CASSLFHSGAGDTEAFF.

The V and J genes are TRBV15 and TRBJ2-5; absent DNA, TCRdb's TRBD1 call cannot be checked. Germline V gives CDR1 LNHNV, CDR2 YYDKDF (reference sequence). The length of the CDR3 is 15 residues. The CDR3 protein is CATSSKRQGRETQYF.

The rearrangement joins TRBV6-1 to TRBJ1-1. Germline V lookup: CDR1 MNHNS, CDR2 SASEGT. CDR3 length: 15 residues. CDR3 in amino acids: CASRSFLSAGTEAFF.

The CDR3 loop is CASSPTHLGEQFF. The genes are TRBV12-3 or TRBV12-4 and TRBJ2-1. The length of the CDR3 is 13 residues.

The V and J genes are TRBV12-3 or TRBV12-4 and TRBJ2-7. CDR3 length equals 13 residues. CDR3 amino acids: CASSLAVRYEQYF.

The rearrangement joins TRBV5-5 to TRBJ2-2. The CDR3 runs to 15 residues. Germline V gene sequence: CDR1 SGHKS, CDR2 YYEKEE (reference sequence). The CDR3 here is CASSLEQTNTGELFF.

This sequence joins TRBV4-2 and TRBJ2-1; TCRdb's D call, TRBD1, is unchecked because there is no DNA. This CDR3 is 13 amino acids long. The germline gives CDR1 LGHNA, CDR2 YNFKEQ. CDR3 residues: CASSHPGDNEQFF.

The chain couples TRBV9 to TRBJ2-3; TCRdb calls TRBD1, which cannot be checked without DNA. There are 16 residues in the CDR3. Germline values: CDR1 SGDLS, CDR2 YYNGEE. CDR3 residues: CASSERGDTYTDTQYF.

The chain combines TRBV5-1 with TRBJ2-7. The CDR3 covers 14 residues. From germline, CDR1 is SGHRS and CDR2 YFSETQ. The CDR3 loop reads CASSLSGESYEQYF.

V is TRBV6-6 and J is TRBJ1-2. Germline loops: CDR1 MNHNY, CDR2 SVGAGI (reference sequence). The CDR3 extends over 14 amino acids. CDR3 sequence: CASSYSTANYGYTF.

The V call is TRBV7-2, the J call TRBJ1-5; the D call from TCRdb, TRBD1, cannot be confirmed without DNA. The germline CDR1 and CDR2 sequences are SGHTA and FQGNSA. The CDR3 spans 17 residues. The CDR3 region is CASSLVGTGSVNQPQHF.